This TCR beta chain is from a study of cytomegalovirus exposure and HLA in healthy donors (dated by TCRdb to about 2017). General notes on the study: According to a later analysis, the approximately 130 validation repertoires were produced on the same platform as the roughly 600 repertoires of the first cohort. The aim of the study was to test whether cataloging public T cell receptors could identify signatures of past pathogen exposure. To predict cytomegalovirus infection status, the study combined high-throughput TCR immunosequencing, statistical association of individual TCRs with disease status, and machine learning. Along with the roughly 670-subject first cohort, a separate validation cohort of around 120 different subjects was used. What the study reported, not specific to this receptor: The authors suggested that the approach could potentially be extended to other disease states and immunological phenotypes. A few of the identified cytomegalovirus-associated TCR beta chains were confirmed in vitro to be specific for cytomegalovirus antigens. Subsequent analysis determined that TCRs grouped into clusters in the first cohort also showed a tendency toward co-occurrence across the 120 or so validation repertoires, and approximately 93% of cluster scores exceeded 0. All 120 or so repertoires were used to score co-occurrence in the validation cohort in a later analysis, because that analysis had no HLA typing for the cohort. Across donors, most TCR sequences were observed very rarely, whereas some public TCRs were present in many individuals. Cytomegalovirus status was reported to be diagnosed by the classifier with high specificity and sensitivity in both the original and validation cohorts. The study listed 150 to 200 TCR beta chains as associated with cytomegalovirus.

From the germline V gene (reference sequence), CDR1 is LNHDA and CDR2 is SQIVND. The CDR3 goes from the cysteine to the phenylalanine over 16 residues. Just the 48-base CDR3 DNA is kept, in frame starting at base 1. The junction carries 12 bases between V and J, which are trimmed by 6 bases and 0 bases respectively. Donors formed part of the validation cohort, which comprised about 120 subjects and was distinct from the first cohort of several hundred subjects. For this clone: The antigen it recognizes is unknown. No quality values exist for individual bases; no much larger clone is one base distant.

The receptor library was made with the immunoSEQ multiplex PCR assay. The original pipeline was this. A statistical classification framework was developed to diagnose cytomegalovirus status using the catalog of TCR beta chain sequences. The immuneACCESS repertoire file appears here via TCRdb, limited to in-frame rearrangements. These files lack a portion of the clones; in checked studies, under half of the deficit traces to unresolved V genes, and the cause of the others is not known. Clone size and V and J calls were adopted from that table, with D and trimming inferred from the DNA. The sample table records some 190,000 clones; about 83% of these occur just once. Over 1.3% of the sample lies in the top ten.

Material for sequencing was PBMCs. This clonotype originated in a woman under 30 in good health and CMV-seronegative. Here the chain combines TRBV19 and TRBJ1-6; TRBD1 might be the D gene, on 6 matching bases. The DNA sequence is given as TGTGCCAGTAGGACAGGCCGCTTCTCCTATAATTCACCCCTCCACTTT. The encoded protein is CASRTGRFSYNSPLHF.